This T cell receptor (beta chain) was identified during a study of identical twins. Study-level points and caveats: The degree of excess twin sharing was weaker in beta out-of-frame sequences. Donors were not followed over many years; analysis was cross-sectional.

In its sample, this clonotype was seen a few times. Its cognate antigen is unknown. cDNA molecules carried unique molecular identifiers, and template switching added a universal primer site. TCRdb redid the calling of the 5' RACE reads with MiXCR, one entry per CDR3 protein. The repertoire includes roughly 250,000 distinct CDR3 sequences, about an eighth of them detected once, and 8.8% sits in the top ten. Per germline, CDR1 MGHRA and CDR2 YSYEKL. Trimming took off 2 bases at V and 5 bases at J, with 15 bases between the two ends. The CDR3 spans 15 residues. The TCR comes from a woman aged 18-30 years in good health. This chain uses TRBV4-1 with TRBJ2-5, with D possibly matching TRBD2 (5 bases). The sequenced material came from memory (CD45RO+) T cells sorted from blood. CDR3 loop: CASSQSEGGYETQYF. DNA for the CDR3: TGCGCCAGCAGCCAAAGTGAGGGCGGATATGAGACCCAGTACTTC.